The clone carrying this T cell receptor beta chain was counted ten times or more. The antigen remains undetermined. This CDR3 has 17 amino acids. Germline V CDR1 and CDR2: SGHVS, FQNEAQ. Trimming pared 1 base from V and 0 bases from J, leaving 12 bases between. This sample is drawn from a study of neurological immune-mediated disorders. In the study overall: Among the 35 or so patients with multiple sclerosis, 31 were relapsing-remitting, while 3 were secondary progressive.

General study results and limits: The absence of shared CDR3 amino acid sequences among expanded clones across subjects suggests private repertoires in all groups. One related-CDR3 cluster, found by phylogenetic grouping, held repertoires of 18 of 34 multiple sclerosis patients and is a possible signature.

With 10-nucleotide random UMIs, 5'RACE was used to make the cDNA. One entry per CDR3 protein, called by TCRdb with MiXCR from the 5' RACE reads. The sample carries 40,000 to 60,000 distinct CDR3 sequences, 3% to 3.5% recorded once. The sequenced sample consisted of PBMCs. The V call is TRBV7-8, the J call TRBJ1-4; D unresolved. The origin of this receptor is a man aged 35-49 years with multiple sclerosis. CDR3 sequence: CASSLVVGVATNEKLFF. The CDR3 nucleotides read TGTGCCAGCAGCTTAGTAGTCGGCGTTGCAACTAATGAAAAACTGTTTTTT.